The T cell receptor (beta chain) described here comes from a study of blood T cell repertoires in COVID-19. Overall study: PBMCs, B-cell-depleted T cells, or T cells were the source of the cDNA or gDNA that made up the material.

Produced via immunoSEQ multiplex PCR; TCRdb's table is partial and in-frame only. The table includes about 260,000 clones, more than 85% detected once. This CDR3 has 15 amino acids. The germline V and J ends were trimmed by 0 bases and 3 bases, with 9 bases remaining between them. In germline, CDR1 is SGHRS, CDR2 YFSETQ. The chain joins TRBV5-1 to TRBJ1-4, with D tentatively TRBD1 (6 bases). The clonotype originates from a young adult with COVID-19, enrolled during active disease. The sample consisted of peripheral blood. CDR3 sequence (DNA): TGCGCCAGCAGCTTGGCAGGGGTTGCTAATGAAAAACTGTTTTTT. This sequence encodes CASSLAGVANEKLFF.